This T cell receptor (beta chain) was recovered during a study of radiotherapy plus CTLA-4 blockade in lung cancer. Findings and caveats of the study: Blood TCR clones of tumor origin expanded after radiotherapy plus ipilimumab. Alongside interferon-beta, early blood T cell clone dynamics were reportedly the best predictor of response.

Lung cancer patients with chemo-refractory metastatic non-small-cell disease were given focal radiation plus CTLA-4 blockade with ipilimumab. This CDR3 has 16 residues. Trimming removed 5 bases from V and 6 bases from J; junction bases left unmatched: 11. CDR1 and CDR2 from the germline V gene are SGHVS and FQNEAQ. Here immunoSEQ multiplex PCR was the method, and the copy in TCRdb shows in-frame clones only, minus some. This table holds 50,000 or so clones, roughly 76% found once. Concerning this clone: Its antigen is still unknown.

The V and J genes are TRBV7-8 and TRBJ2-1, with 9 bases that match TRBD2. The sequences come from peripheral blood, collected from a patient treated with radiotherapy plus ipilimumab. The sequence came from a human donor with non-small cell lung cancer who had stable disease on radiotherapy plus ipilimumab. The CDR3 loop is CASSGFRRGGFNEQFF. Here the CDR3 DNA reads TGTGCCAGCAGCGGGTTCCGGCGGGGGGGCTTCAATGAGCAGTTCTTC.